This T cell receptor (beta chain) originates from a study of cytomegalovirus exposure and HLA in healthy donors. Study as a whole: Earlier results showed roughly 120 million unique TCR beta sequences derived from approximately 170 million T cells.

PCR primers comprised 60 Vbeta and 13 Jbeta primers. Some clones are missing from TCRdb's copy, which holds only in-frame ones; the method was immunoSEQ multiplex PCR. In the table there are 150,000 to 200,000 clones, approximately 79% of which are singletons. The sequence derives from a woman in her thirties in good health and CMV-seropositive. The sequencing sample was made of PBMCs.

CDR3 in amino acids: CASSLGQGILDYGYTF. CDR3 in DNA: TGTGCCAGCAGCTTGGGACAGGGGATCCTAGACTATGGCTACACCTTC. This chain uses TRBV5-6 with TRBJ1-2, with 8 bases identical to TRBD1. This CDR3 region has 16 residues. Per the germline V gene, CDR1 is SGHDT and CDR2 is YYEEEE. V shed 0 bases and J 3 bases; nucleotides not matched to a gene: 7. The whole variable domain, filled in from reference TRBV5-6 and TRBJ1-2, reads DAGVTQSPTHLIKTRGQQVTLRCSPKSGHDTVSWYQQALGQGPQFIFQYYEEEERQRGNFPDRFSGHQFPNYSSELNVNALLLGDSALYLCASSLGQGILDYGYTFGSGTRLTVV.